This TCR beta chain was identified during a study of blood T cell repertoires in COVID-19. Whole-study context: Samples taken during acute and convalescent COVID-19 were collected in the United States, Italy and Spain. Nucleic acid was either cDNA or gDNA, and it came from T cells, B-cell-depleted T cells, or PBMCs.

Profiled with immunoSEQ multiplex PCR; TCRdb holds only in-frame clones, not every one. The table lists roughly 250,000 clones, around 85% of them singletons. This CDR3 has 14 residues. Losses at the gene ends were 3 bases for V and 9 bases for J; bases not matched to a gene: 8. Germline V lookup: CDR1 LNHDA, CDR2 SQIVND (reference sequence). The chain couples TRBV19 to TRBJ2-3; the match to TRBD1 covers 8 bases. Sequencing used peripheral blood. The sequence came from a woman in her 40s with active or convalescent COVID-19. CDR3 nucleotides: TGTGCCAGTAGTATTAGCAGGGGGCAGACCACGCAGTATTTT. Translation gives CASSISRGQTTQYF.